This TCR beta chain appears in the sequencing data of a study of blood T cell repertoires in COVID-19. About the study: The United States, Italy and Spain were the sources of the acute and convalescent COVID-19 samples.

Some clones are missing from TCRdb's copy, which holds only in-frame ones; the method was immunoSEQ multiplex PCR. The table includes hundreds of thousands of clones, about 92% detected once. Germline V gene data show CDR1 as SNHLY and CDR2 as FYNNEI. Trimming took off 1 base at V and 6 bases at J, with 10 bases between the two ends. The CDR3 spans 15 residues. Source material: PBMCs or T cells enriched from blood (not recorded which). This TCR was recovered from a man between 60 and 70 years old who had recovered from COVID-19. This sequence joins TRBV2 and TRBJ1-6; the D gene is possibly TRBD1 (6 bases). CDR3 sequence reads: CASSEGRTVNSPLHF. CDR3 coding DNA: TGTGCCAGCAGTGAAGGGAGGACAGTTAATTCACCCCTCCACTTT. Together with reference TRBV2 and TRBJ1-6, the CDR3 gives the full variable domain: EPEVTQTPSHQVTQMGQEVILRCVPISNHLYFYWYRQILGQKVEFLVSFYNNEISEKSEIFDDQFSVERPDGSNFTLKIRSTKLEDSAMYFCASSEGRTVNSPLHFGNGTRLTVT.